The 17 T cell receptor beta chains below all came from one sample that was sequenced in a study of blood T cell repertoires in COVID-19. Sequencing was performed with immunoSEQ multiplex PCR; in TCRdb, only in-frame clones are kept and a portion is missing. The sample holds around 270,000 clones, less than 90% seen once. Sample: peripheral blood. The source of these receptors is a woman aged 40 to 50 who had recovered from COVID-19.

The chain has TRBV5-6 and TRBJ2-7, with a weak D call TRBD1 (6 bases). Trimming removed 2 bases from V and 0 bases from J, with 15 bases in between. The CDR3 is 16 residues long. Germline assignment: CDR1 SGHDT and CDR2 YYEEEE. For the CDR3, the DNA is TGTGCCAGCAGCTTTTGGGACAAGGCTGCCTCCTACGAGCAGTACTTC. Its protein is CASSFWDKAASYEQYF.

The V gene is TRBV3-1 (or the pseudogene TRBV3-2), the J gene TRBJ1-4; 7 bases fit TRBD1. Germline CDR1 LGHDT, CDR2 YNNKEL (reference sequence). V was pared by 4 bases and J by 0 bases, with 5 bases of the junction left unmatched. The CDR3 loop spans 16 amino acids. DNA of the CDR3: TGTGCCAGCAGCCCATTCCAGGGGGCAACTAATGAAAAACTGTTTTTT. It encodes CASSPFQGATNEKLFF.

The count of this clone is one. V is TRBV5-1 and J is TRBJ2-3, with TRBD2 identical over 9 bases. Per the germline V gene, CDR1 is SGHRS and CDR2 is YFSETQ. The CDR3 loop spans 17 amino acids. V lost 2 bases, J lost 4 bases, and 11 bases stayed unmatched. The CDR3: CASSFGGLTSGSDTQYF. CDR3 DNA: TGCGCCAGCAGCTTTGGGGGGTTGACTAGCGGCTCAGATACGCAGTATTTT.

The genes are TRBV6-4 and TRBJ2-5, with 10 bases aligning to TRBD1. The CDR3 is 13 residues long. J was trimmed by 5 bases and V by 5 bases; bases with no gene match: 2. CDR1 and CDR2 (germline): MRHNA, SNTAGT. CDR3 in amino acids: CASSKDRGETQYF. The DNA of the CDR3 is TGTGCCAGCAGTAAGGACAGGGGGGAGACCCAGTACTTC.

In regard to this clone: The sample holds other DNA sequences that translate to the same CDR3. The chain is built from TRBV20-1 and TRBJ2-7; no definite D call. Germline-derived CDR1 and CDR2 are DFQATT and SNEGSKA (reference sequence). This CDR3 has 11 amino acids. Trimming stripped 3 bases from V and 5 bases from J, with 8 bases between. CDR3 in amino acids: CSARSGHEQYF. The CDR3 nucleotides are TGCAGTGCTAGGTCTGGGCACGAGCAGTACTTC.

The rearrangement links TRBV27 to TRBJ2-7; weak D call: TRBD2 (5 bases). This CDR3 comprises 14 residues. From germline, CDR1 is MNHEY and CDR2 SMNVEV (reference sequence). V dropped 6 bases and J dropped 1 base, with 13 bases sitting between them. In DNA form, the CDR3 reads TGTGCCAGCAGCCGAGGGCGGTCTTCCTACGAGCAGTACTTC. It codes for CASSRGRSSYEQYF.

The chain employs TRBV5-6 and TRBJ2-1, with 11 positions matching TRBD2. The CDR3 consists of 18 residues. Unmatched junction bases numbered 8, after V lost 1 base and J lost 2 bases. Germline-derived CDR1 and CDR2 are SGHDT and YYEEEE. The CDR3 here is CASSLKLGTSGTYNEQFF. The CDR3 DNA reads TGTGCCAGCAGCTTGAAACTCGGGACTAGCGGTACCTACAATGAGCAGTTCTTC.

Only a few counts were recorded for this clone. The gene calls are TRBV5-1 and TRBJ1-1, with a tentative D call TRBD1 (5 bases). From germline, CDR1 is SGHRS and CDR2 YFSETQ. V lost 1 base and J 1 base, leaving 8 bases between the germline ends. The CDR3 is 14 residues long. DNA of the CDR3: TGCGCCAGCAGCTTGCAGGGTGGGAACACTGAAGCTTTCTTT. Amino acid sequence: CASSLQGGNTEAFF.

The rearrangement links TRBV11-3 to TRBJ2-2; 10 bases are a match to TRBD1. V dropped 5 bases and J dropped 7; count of bases not matched to a gene: 4. CDR3 length equals 14 residues. The germline V gene has CDR1 SGHNT and CDR2 YENEEA. This CDR3 is CASSQTGGIGELFF. CDR3 nucleotide sequence: TGTGCCAGCAGCCAGACAGGGGGCATCGGGGAGCTGTTTTTT.

J is TRBJ2-7 and V is TRBV28; 8 positions match TRBD1. V lost 6 bases, J lost 6 bases, and 10 bases stayed unmatched. Germline V gene data show CDR1 as MDHEN and CDR2 as SYDVKM. This CDR3 comprises 14 residues. CDR3 residues: CASRPQGVGVEQYF. The CDR3 DNA is TGTGCCAGCAGGCCACAGGGGGTAGGGGTCGAGCAGTACTTC.

The chain uses TRBV24-1 and TRBJ2-3; 7 bases are shared with TRBD1. Germline V CDR1 and CDR2: KGHDR, SFDVKD. Losses at the gene ends were 5 bases for V and 6 bases for J; bases not matched to a gene: 7. This CDR3 has 14 residues. In nucleotides, the CDR3 is TGTGCCACCAGTGCCTTGCTGACAGGGGATACGCAGTATTTT. Translating it yields CATSALLTGDTQYF.

This chain joins TRBV27 and TRBJ1-1; D gene unclear. Between the trimmed V and J ends, which lost 5 bases and 8 bases, there was a span of 12 bases. The CDR3 is 12 amino acids. Germline V CDR1 and CDR2: MNHEY, SMNVEV (reference sequence). CDR3 sequence: CASSRQGSEAFF. The CDR3 DNA reads TGTGCCAGCAGTCGCCAAGGGAGCGAAGCTTTCTTT.

V and J are TRBV5-4 and TRBJ1-1, with 10 bases matching TRBD1. CDR1 SGHNT and CDR2 YYREEE come from the germline V gene (reference sequence). This CDR3 has 15 residues. V was pared by 3 bases and J by 5 bases, with 7 bases of the junction left unmatched. CDR3 nucleotides: TGTGCCAGCAGCTCCCGGACAGGGGGGTTGACTGAAGCTTTCTTT. It specifies CASSSRTGGLTEAFF.

A remark on this clone: Other DNA sequences in this sample translate to the same CDR3. J is TRBJ2-7 and V is TRBV19; 10 bases align to TRBD1. The trim removed 5 bases at V and 1 base at J, leaving 5 bases unmatched. The CDR3 consists of 15 residues. Germline loops: CDR1 LNHDA, CDR2 SQIVND (reference sequence). Here the CDR3 reads CASSPGTGASYEQYF. CDR3 DNA sequence: TGTGCCAGTAGTCCGGGGACAGGGGCTTCCTACGAGCAGTACTTC.

This clone was counted a single time. This rearrangement joins TRBV19 to TRBJ1-6, with 7 bases that match TRBD1. Germline V lookup: CDR1 LNHDA, CDR2 SQIVND (reference sequence). The CDR3 spans 15 residues. The V segment lost 11 bases and the J segment 5 bases; nucleotides outside the gene matches: 12. The CDR3 nucleotides are TGTGCCGTCAGAGGACAGGCCACGAATAATTCACCCCTCCACTTT. Translated, it gives CAVRGQATNNSPLHF.

This chain connects TRBV7-3 to TRBJ1-1; 7 bases line up with TRBD1. V trimming: 0 bases; J trimming: 5 bases; junction bases outside the gene matches: 0. CDR3 size: 13 residues. The V gene's germline CDR1 is SGHTA and CDR2 FQGTGA. CDR3 DNA sequence: TGTGCCAGCAGCTTAACGGGACAGACTGAAGCTTTCTTT. Translating gives CASSLTGQTEAFF. Looking up the rest from reference TRBV7-3 and TRBJ1-1 gives the full variable domain: GAGVSQTPSNKVTEKGKYVELRCDPISGHTALYWYRQSLGQGPEFLIYFQGTGAADDSGLPNDRFFAVRPEGSVSTLKIQRTERGDSAVYLCASSLTGQTEAFFGQGTRLTVV.

The gene calls are TRBV7-9 and TRBJ1-1, with D possibly being TRBD1 (5 bases). Looked up from germline, CDR1 is SEHNR and CDR2 is FQNEAQ (reference sequence). V was shortened by 2 bases and J by 0 bases, with 13 bases between the two germline ends. The CDR3 has 16 amino acids. DNA of the CDR3: TGTGCCAGCAGCTTACTAGGGAGGGGAATGAACACTGAAGCTTTCTTT. Protein sequence: CASSLLGRGMNTEAFF.